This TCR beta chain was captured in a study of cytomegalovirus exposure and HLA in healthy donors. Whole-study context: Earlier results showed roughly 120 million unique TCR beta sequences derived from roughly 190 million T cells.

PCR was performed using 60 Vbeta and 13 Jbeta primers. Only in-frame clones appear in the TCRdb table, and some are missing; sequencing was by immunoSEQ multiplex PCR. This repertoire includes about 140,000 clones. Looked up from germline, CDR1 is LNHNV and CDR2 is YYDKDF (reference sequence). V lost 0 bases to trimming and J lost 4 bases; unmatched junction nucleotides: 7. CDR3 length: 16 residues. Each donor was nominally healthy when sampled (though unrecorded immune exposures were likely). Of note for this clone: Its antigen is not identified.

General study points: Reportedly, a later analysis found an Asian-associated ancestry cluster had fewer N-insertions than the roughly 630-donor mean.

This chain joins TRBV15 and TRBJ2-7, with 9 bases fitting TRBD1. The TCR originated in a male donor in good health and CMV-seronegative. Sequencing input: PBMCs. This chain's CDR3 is CATSRDLGDREYEQYF. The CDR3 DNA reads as TGTGCCACCAGCAGAGATCTCGGGGACAGGGAGTACGAGCAGTACTTC.